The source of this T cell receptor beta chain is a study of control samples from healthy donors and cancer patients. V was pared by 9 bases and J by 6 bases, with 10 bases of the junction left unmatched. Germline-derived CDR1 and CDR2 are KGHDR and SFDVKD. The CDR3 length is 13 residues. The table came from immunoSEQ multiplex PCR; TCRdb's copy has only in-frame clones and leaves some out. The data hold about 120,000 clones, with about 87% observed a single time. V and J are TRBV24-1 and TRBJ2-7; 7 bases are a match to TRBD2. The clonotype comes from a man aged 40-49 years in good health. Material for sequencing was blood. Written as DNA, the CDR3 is TGTGCCACCGGGGAGGGAGGGGCCTCCGAGCAGTACTTC. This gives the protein CATGEGGASEQYF.